Below are 31 T cell receptor beta chains sequenced from a single sample in a study of shared clonotypes between healthy human individuals (dated by TCRdb to between 2020 and 2021). The method was the immunoSEQ multiplex PCR assay. TCRdb took over this immuneACCESS table, retaining in-frame rearrangements with V and J assigned. Such tables are incomplete; in checked studies, under half of the missing clones stem from an unresolved V gene, and the remainder is unexplained. The sample data list more than 400,000 clones, and roughly 80% of these were observed just once. The top ten clonotypes cover around 11% of the sample. Sample: PBMCs. The receptors shown here come from a woman in her thirties or forties in good health. Some clones in this sample may be carry-over from other donors' samples.

The chain carries TRBV5-4 and TRBJ1-2; a possible D gene is TRBD1 (5 bases). Germline V lookup: CDR1 SGHNT, CDR2 YYREEE (reference sequence). The V end was cut by 0 bases, the J end by 4 bases, with 10 bases between. This CDR3 spans 14 amino acids. Here the CDR3 DNA reads TGTGCCAGCAGCTTGGATCAGGGAATCTATGGCTACACCTTC. Translation gives CASSLDQGIYGYTF.

The chain joins TRBV14 to TRBJ2-6; tentatively, D is TRBD1 (5 bases). Per germline, CDR1 SGHDN and CDR2 FVKESK. V gave up 4 bases and J gave up 1 base, with 20 bases separating them. There are 19 residues in the CDR3. The CDR3 nucleotides read TGTGCCAGCAGCCCCCCTACAGGCCCAGGGTTTTCTGGGGCCAACGTCCTGACTTTC. It is translated as CASSPPTGPGFSGANVLTF.

CDR3 in DNA: TGTGCCAGCAGCATAGGGGCTCTCCAGAGCGAGCAGTACTTC. It specifies CASSIGALQSEQYF. The chain has TRBV5-5 and TRBJ2-7, with D tentatively TRBD1 (5 bases). V dropped 4 bases and J dropped 6 bases, with 17 bases sitting between them. The CDR3 is made up of 14 amino acids. CDR1 and CDR2 from the germline V gene are SGHKS and YYEKEE (reference sequence).

The chain uses TRBV6-1 and TRBJ1-4, with D maybe TRBD1 (6 bases). CDR3 length equals 14 residues. Trimming cost V 4 bases and J 8 bases, with 14 bases left between them. Germline CDR1 and CDR2: MNHNS and SASEGT. The chain's CDR3 is CASSVAGAEEKLFF. Here the CDR3 DNA reads TGTGCCAGCAGTGTGGCAGGGGCCGAGGAAAAACTGTTTTTT.

The V and J genes are TRBV5-4 and TRBJ1-2; maybe TRBD1 (5 bases). The V end was cut by 0 bases, the J end by 3 bases, with 12 bases between. The CDR3 is 15 amino acids. The germline V gene has CDR1 SGHNT and CDR2 YYREEE (reference sequence). DNA of the CDR3: TGTGCCAGCAGCTTGGATCAGGGATCTCACTATGGCTACACCTTC. Protein sequence: CASSLDQGSHYGYTF.

The CDR3 region has the DNA TGTGCCAGCAGTTCCGGGGGTTTGGGCACAGATACGCAGTATTTT. Its protein product is CASSSGGLGTDTQYF. The V call is TRBV6-6, the J call TRBJ2-3, with D maybe TRBD2 (6 bases). This CDR3 contains 15 residues. Trimming took 4 bases from V and 1 from J, leaving 12 bases between them. Germline V gene lookup returns CDR1 MNHNY and CDR2 SVGAGI (reference sequence).

This clone was detected many times. The chain is built from TRBV10-2 and TRBJ2-1; D remains unclear. Trimming pared 3 bases from V and 10 bases from J, leaving 10 bases between. The CDR3 totals 12 residues. The V gene's germline CDR1 is WSHSY and CDR2 SAAADI. CDR3 nucleotides: TGCGCCAGCAGTGATATGTGGACCGAGCAGTTCTTC. This sequence encodes CASSDMWTEQFF.

The V call is TRBV9, the J call TRBJ2-1; D is unresolved. The V end lost 4 bases, the J end lost 0 bases, and 8 bases lay between the germline ends. Germline V CDR1 and CDR2: SGDLS, YYNGEE. CDR3 size: 14 residues. This CDR3 reads CASSPKSSYNEQFF. CDR3 nucleotide sequence: TGTGCCAGCAGCCCCAAAAGCTCCTACAATGAGCAGTTCTTC.

The CDR3 DNA follows: TGTGCCAGCAGTGAAGGACTAGCGGGAGGGAGCAATGAGCAGTTCTTC. Its protein is CASSEGLAGGSNEQFF. The chain recombines TRBV25-1 with TRBJ2-1; 15 bases align to TRBD2. V shed 2 bases, J shed 6 bases, and the junction held 2 bases outside the gene matches. The CDR3 has 16 amino acids. CDR1 and CDR2 from the germline V gene are MGHDK and SYGVNS.

This clone was observed a few times. Since the CDR3 does not end with the conserved phenylalanine or tryptophan, this likely comes from a read error. The limits of the CDR3 on the DNA are not certain, so only TCRdb's listed CDR3 is given. The gene calls are TRBV6-5 and TRBJ1-2. The CDR3 totals 9 residues, both ends included. From germline, CDR1 is MNHEY and CDR2 SVGAGI. This CDR3 reads CASSYLSKS.

The chain links TRBV5-8 to TRBJ2-7; D may be TRBD2 (6 bases). Trimming stripped 3 bases from V and 3 bases from J, with 22 bases between. There are 17 residues in the CDR3. CDR1 is SGHTS and CDR2 is YDEGEE in the germline V gene. The CDR3: CASSWAARRGRVYEQYF. The CDR3 nucleotides read TGTGCCAGCAGCTGGGCGGCAAGGAGGGGAAGGGTCTACGAGCAGTACTTC.

The rearrangement uses TRBV7-9 and TRBJ1-1; D gene uncertain. This CDR3 is built from 15 residues. V dropped 4 bases and J dropped 1 base, with 13 bases sitting between them. Germline assignment: CDR1 SEHNR and CDR2 FQNEAQ (reference sequence). CDR3 amino acids: CASSSLADPNTEAFF. Here the CDR3 DNA reads TGTGCCAGCAGCTCTCTGGCAGACCCGAACACTGAAGCTTTCTTT.

The chain links TRBV15 to TRBJ2-1, with D perhaps TRBD1 or TRBD2 (5 bases each). This CDR3 is built from 12 residues. Trimming shortened V by 3 bases and J by 6 bases, and 6 bases separated the two germline ends. Germline-derived CDR1 and CDR2 are LNHNV and YYDKDF (reference sequence). The CDR3 region is CATSRGRNEQFF. CDR3 nucleotides: TGTGCCACCAGCAGGGGACGCAATGAGCAGTTCTTC.

This clone has just one count. The chain couples TRBV6-1 to TRBJ2-3; D ambiguous. The CDR3 is 11 amino acids. The V gene lost 8 bases and the J gene lost 9 bases, with 12 bases spanning the gap. The germline V gene has CDR1 MNHNS and CDR2 SASEGT. The chain's CDR3 is CASAPLPTQYF. DNA of the CDR3: TGTGCCAGCGCGCCCCTCCCGACGCAGTATTTT.

The chain uses TRBV6-5 and TRBJ2-6; D possibly matches TRBD1 or TRBD2 (5 bases each). With 2 bases removed from V and 2 bases from J, the gap between germline ends came to 10 bases. Germline CDR1 reads MNHEY; CDR2 reads SVGAGI. This CDR3 contains 16 residues. The CDR3 loop is CASSYQGDAGANVLTF. The CDR3 nucleotides read TGTGCCAGCAGTTACCAAGGGGACGCTGGGGCCAACGTCCTGACTTTC.

The chain links TRBV28 to TRBJ1-2; D unclear. CDR3 length: 13 residues. The V gene lost 3 bases and the J gene lost 4 bases, with 9 bases spanning the gap. Germline V gene sequence: CDR1 MDHEN, CDR2 SYDVKM. The CDR3 is CASSFRQIYGYTF. CDR3 DNA: TGTGCCAGCAGTTTCCGACAAATCTATGGCTACACCTTC.

The chain uses TRBV27 and TRBJ2-7; 10 positions match TRBD2. The CDR3 is 15 residues long. V was clipped by 0 bases and J by 3 bases; unmatched bases: 2. Germline loops: CDR1 MNHEY, CDR2 SMNVEV (reference sequence). The DNA for the CDR3 is TGTGCCAGCAGTTTATCGAGCGGGAGGGTCTACGAGCAGTACTTC. Protein product: CASSLSSGRVYEQYF.

J is TRBJ2-5 and V is TRBV13; 9 bases fit TRBD1. Germline loops: CDR1 PRHDT, CDR2 FYEKMQ (reference sequence). V lost 5 bases, J lost 5 bases, and 6 bases stayed unmatched. The CDR3 sequence is 14 residues long. In DNA, the CDR3 is TGTGCCAGCAGCCCCACCGACAGGGGGGAGACCCAGTACTTC. Protein sequence: CASSPTDRGETQYF.

Ten or more counts support this clone. Other DNA sequences of this sample code for an identical CDR3. The chain combines TRBV28 with TRBJ2-3; D not certain. The CDR3 loop spans 14 amino acids. Germline CDR1 MDHEN, CDR2 SYDVKM. Trimming took 1 base from V and 6 from J, leaving 11 bases between them. The CDR3 DNA sequence: TGTGCCAGCAGTTTATCCCGGGTTTCGGATACGCAGTATTTT. It translates to CASSLSRVSDTQYF.

The genes are TRBV5-1 and TRBJ2-1, with a possible D match to TRBD2 (5 bases). Trimming took off 0 bases at V and 7 bases at J, with 11 bases between the two ends. Germline CDR1 SGHRS, CDR2 YFSETQ. This CDR3 spans 14 amino acids. CDR3 loop: CASSLVGPGNEQFF. CDR3 coding DNA: TGCGCCAGCAGCTTGGTTGGGCCGGGGAATGAGCAGTTCTTC.

The rearrangement joins TRBV28 to TRBJ2-5; TRBD1 matches at 7 bases. Germline V CDR1 and CDR2: MDHEN, SYDVKM. The length of the CDR3 is 15 residues. Unmatched junction bases numbered 9, after V lost 3 bases and J lost 5 bases. In nucleotides, the CDR3 is TGTGCCAGCAGTTTCACGGGACAGTGGGGGGAGACCCAGTACTTC. Protein: CASSFTGQWGETQYF.

V is TRBV19 and J is TRBJ2-7, with 10 bases that match TRBD1. The V segment lost 6 bases and the J segment 0 bases; nucleotides outside the gene matches: 8. Germline lookup yields CDR1 LNHDA and CDR2 SQIVND (reference sequence). The CDR3 is 16 residues long. The CDR3 spells CASSPRDRGFSYEQYF. In DNA, the CDR3 is TGTGCCAGTAGCCCCCGGGACAGGGGATTCTCCTACGAGCAGTACTTC.

DNA of the CDR3: TGCGCCAGCAGCGAGAGGACAGGGGGCTTCGAGACCCAGTACTTC. Translated, it gives CASSERTGGFETQYF. The rearrangement joins TRBV5-1 to TRBJ2-5; TRBD1 matches 11 bases. This CDR3 is 15 amino acids long. Germline V gives CDR1 SGHRS, CDR2 YFSETQ. The V and J ends lost 4 bases and 5 bases, in that order; junction bases with no gene match: 7.

The chain is built from TRBV6-1 and TRBJ1-2; possibly TRBD1 for D (6 bases). The V end was cut by 3 bases, the J end by 5 bases, with 22 bases between. The CDR3 loop spans 17 amino acids. Germline CDR1 reads MNHNS; CDR2 reads SASEGT. The CDR3 reads CASSERGTIGAGYGYTF. The CDR3 coding sequence is TGTGCCAGCAGTGAGAGGGGGACAATAGGAGCTGGATATGGCTACACCTTC.

This chain links TRBV6-4 with TRBJ1-1, with D perhaps matching TRBD1 (5 bases). This CDR3 has 13 amino acids. V lost 6 bases, J lost 1 base, and 9 bases lay in between. Germline V gives CDR1 MRHNA, CDR2 SNTAGT. As DNA, the CDR3 is TGTGCCAGCAGGAAAACAGGGAACACTGAAGCTTTCTTT. Residues: CASRKTGNTEAFF.

On this clone itself: A much more abundant neighbour one base away suggests this may be a read error. The chain joins TRBV28 to TRBJ1-2; possible D gene TRBD1, 5 bases. From germline, CDR1 is MDHEN and CDR2 SYDVKM. The CDR3 consists of 12 residues. In DNA, the CDR3 is TGTGCCAGCAGTTTGAAGGGGTATGGCTACGCCTTC. It encodes CASSLKGYGYAF.

The sample holds one count of this clone. The chain combines TRBV7-9 with TRBJ2-2; D assignment may be TRBD1 or TRBD2 (5 bases each). The V and J ends lost 0 bases and 3 bases respectively, with 14 bases between them. This CDR3 comprises 17 residues. The germline gives CDR1 SEHNR, CDR2 FQNEAQ (reference sequence). The CDR3 protein is CASSLAPVGEYTGELFF. The DNA for the CDR3 is TGTGCCAGCAGCTTAGCGCCGGTAGGGGAGTACACCGGGGAGCTGTTTTTT.

Only a few counts were recorded for this clone. The gene calls are TRBV29-1 and TRBJ1-1; D unclear. This CDR3 comprises 12 residues. The V and J ends lost 4 bases and 7 bases respectively, with 13 bases between them. Germline V CDR1 and CDR2: SQVTM, ANQGSEA. As DNA, the CDR3 is TGCAGCGTTGTGGTCTCCCAAAGTGAAGCTTTCTTT. Translating gives CSVVVSQSEAFF.

This sequence joins TRBV30 and TRBJ2-1, with D possibly called TRBD1 or TRBD2 (5 bases each). Germline lookup yields CDR1 GTSNPN and CDR2 SVGIG (reference sequence). Between the trimmed V and J ends, which lost 1 base and 2 bases, there was a span of 9 bases. The CDR3 extends over 14 amino acids. CDR3 DNA: TGTGCCTGGAGTGAGGGACCACCCTACAATGAGCAGTTCTTC. Protein product: CAWSEGPPYNEQFF.

The chain employs TRBV29-1 and TRBJ1-5; D is uncertain. Germline-derived CDR1 and CDR2 are SQVTM and ANQGSEA. V was shortened by 7 bases and J by 1 base, with 8 bases between the two germline ends. The CDR3 totals 12 residues. CDR3 bases: TGCAGCGCCGCTCTGAGCAATCAGCCCCAGCATTTT. Its translation is CSAALSNQPQHF.

The chain recombines TRBV5-6 with TRBJ1-5; D is undetermined. Trimming took 4 bases from V and 2 from J, leaving 10 bases between them. Germline V gene lookup returns CDR1 SGHDT and CDR2 YYEEEE. The CDR3 totals 14 residues. Written as DNA, the CDR3 is TGTGCCAGCAGCAGCGGAATAGGCAATCAGCCCCAGCATTTT. Translated, it gives CASSSGIGNQPQHF.